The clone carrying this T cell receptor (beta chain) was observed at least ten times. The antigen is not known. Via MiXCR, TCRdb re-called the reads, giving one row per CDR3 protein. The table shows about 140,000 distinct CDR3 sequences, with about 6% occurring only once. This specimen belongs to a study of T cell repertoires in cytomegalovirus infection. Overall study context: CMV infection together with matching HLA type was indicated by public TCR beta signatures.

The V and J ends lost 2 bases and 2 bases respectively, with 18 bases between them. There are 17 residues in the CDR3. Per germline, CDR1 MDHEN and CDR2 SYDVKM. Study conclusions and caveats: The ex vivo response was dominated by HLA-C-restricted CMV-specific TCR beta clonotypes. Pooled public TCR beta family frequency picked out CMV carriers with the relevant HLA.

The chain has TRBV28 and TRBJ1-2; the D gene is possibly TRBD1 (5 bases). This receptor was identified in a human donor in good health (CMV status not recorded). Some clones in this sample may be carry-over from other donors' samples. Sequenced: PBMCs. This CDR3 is CASSLLGVGTDNYGYTF. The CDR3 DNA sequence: TGTGCCAGCAGTTTACTGGGGGTAGGGACGGACAACTATGGCTACACCTTC.